The 21 T cell receptor beta chains below come from one sample, sequenced in a study of CD8+CD57+ T cells in acquired aplastic anemia. Genomic DNA served as template for TCR beta VDJ and CDR3 profiling. TCRdb reanalysed the reads using MiXCR and keeps one entry per CDR3 protein. Of some 170,000 distinct CDR3 sequences listed, 35% to 55% are singletons. The source material was sorted CD4+, CD8+, or CD8+CD57+ T cells (not recorded which) from PBMCs. Receptor source: a human donor in good health.

This clonotype was counted only a few times. This rearrangement joins TRBV30 to TRBJ2-7, with D possibly TRBD2 on 5 matching bases. Looked up from germline, CDR1 is GTSNPN and CDR2 is SVGIG (reference sequence). This CDR3 contains 13 residues. V shed 7 bases and J shed 1 base, with 14 bases lying between them. Written as DNA, the CDR3 is TGTGCCTTCAGCAACGGACTGTCCTACGAGCAGTACTTC. Protein sequence: CAFSNGLSYEQYF.

This clonotype occurred a few times. The gene calls are TRBV14 and TRBJ1-1; D is uncertain. Germline assignment: CDR1 SGHDN and CDR2 FVKESK. The CDR3 contains 13 residues. Trimming pared 6 bases from V and 3 bases from J, leaving 11 bases between. In nucleotides, the CDR3 is TGTGCCAGCAGTGACGGGGAGTACACTGAAGCTTTCTTT. The encoded protein is CASSDGEYTEAFF. Together with reference TRBV14 and TRBJ1-1, the CDR3 gives the full variable domain: EAGVTQFPSHSVIEKGQTVTLRCDPISGHDNLYWYRRVMGKEIKFLLHFVKESKQDESGMPNNRFLAERTGGTYSTLKVQPAELEDSGVYFCASSDGEYTEAFFGQGTRLTVV.

This sequence joins TRBV25-1 and TRBJ1-4; 9 positions match TRBD1. The V gene end was trimmed by 8 bases and the J gene end by 9 bases; junction bases not matched to a gene: 22. CDR1 and CDR2 from the germline V gene are MGHDK and SYGVNS. The CDR3 has 18 amino acids. The CDR3 DNA reads TGTGCCAGCGGGGAACCGGGACAGGGATTACTGCCACGAAAAAAACTGTTTTTT. Translating it yields CASGEPGQGLLPRKKLFF.

The V gene is TRBV20-1, the J gene TRBJ2-7; no clear D. Looked up from germline, CDR1 is DFQATT and CDR2 is SNEGSKA (reference sequence). This CDR3 is built from 12 residues. V was clipped by 1 base and J by 2 bases, with 6 bases between them. DNA for the CDR3: TGCAGTGCTAGAGGGGCAGCCTACGAGCAGTACTTC. Translation: CSARGAAYEQYF.

This clonotype has just a few counts. The CDR3 loop is CASSFGQKNTGELFF. CDR3 nucleotide sequence: TGTGCCAGCAGTTTCGGGCAGAAGAACACCGGGGAGCTGTTTTTT. J is TRBJ2-2 and V is TRBV28; no clear D gene. The germline V and J ends were trimmed by 3 bases and 1 base, with 9 bases remaining between them. The CDR3 has 15 amino acids. CDR1 is MDHEN, CDR2 SYDVKM, per germline. Supplemented by reference TRBV28 and TRBJ2-2, the full variable domain reads DVKVTQSSRYLVKRTGEKVFLECVQDMDHENMFWYRQDPGLGLRLIYFSYDVKMKEKGDIPEGYSVSREKKERFSLILESASTNQTSMYLCASSFGQKNTGELFFGEGSRLTVL.

The chain has TRBV20-1 and TRBJ2-7, with D perhaps assigned TRBD1 or TRBD2 (5 bases each). This CDR3 has 17 residues. Trimming stripped 2 bases from V and 4 bases from J, with 24 bases between. Looked up from germline, CDR1 is DFQATT and CDR2 is SNEGSKA (reference sequence). CDR3 in amino acids: CSARPLVVGDLLYEQYF. As DNA, the CDR3 is TGCAGTGCTAGACCTCTAGTAGTAGGGGACCTTCTTTACGAGCAGTACTTC.

The chain employs TRBV10-1 and TRBJ1-5; 8 bases are a match to TRBD1. The junction had 8 bases not matched to a gene; V was cut back by 7 bases and J by 6 bases. The germline CDR1 and CDR2 sequences are WNHNN and SYGVQD (reference sequence). This CDR3 has 14 amino acids. The CDR3 region has the DNA TGCGCCAGCACCCTACAGGGGGGATTTCAGCCCCAGCATTTT. This gives the protein CASTLQGGFQPQHF.

The genes are TRBV19 and TRBJ2-1; 8 positions agree with TRBD2. The V gene's germline CDR1 is LNHDA and CDR2 SQIVND (reference sequence). This CDR3 comprises 15 residues. J lost 0 bases, V lost 4 bases, and 2 bases had no gene match. The CDR3, as DNA: TGTGCCAGTAGTAGCGCGGGAGGCTCCTACAATGAGCAGTTCTTC. Translation: CASSSAGGSYNEQFF.

This clonotype was picked up a small number of times. The chain carries TRBV27 and TRBJ2-4; the match to TRBD1 covers 10 bases. Germline loops: CDR1 MNHEY, CDR2 SMNVEV (reference sequence). The CDR3 sequence is 14 residues long. The V segment lost 6 bases and the J segment 9 bases; nucleotides outside the gene matches: 8. Written as DNA, the CDR3 is TGTGCCAGCAGGGCGAAGGGACAGGGGATCATTCAGTACTTC. Protein sequence: CASRAKGQGIIQYF.

Remarks on this clonotype: One junction end disagrees with the germline gene, perhaps due to a read error. The chain couples TRBV30 to TRBJ2-7, with D perhaps TRBD2 (6 bases). This CDR3 has 16 residues. Looked up from germline, CDR1 is GTSNPN and CDR2 is SVGIG (reference sequence). In nucleotides, the CDR3 is TGTGCCTGGAGTTCCAAGCGTGGGGAGGTCCGGGACGAGCAGTGCTTC. Its translation is CAWSSKRGEVRDEQCF.

This clonotype was counted only a few times. The V gene is TRBV3-1, the J gene TRBJ1-1; a weak D match, TRBD1 (6 bases). The CDR3 contains 15 residues. V lost 3 bases to trimming and J lost 4 bases, with 15 bases between them. Per the germline V gene, CDR1 is LGHDT and CDR2 is YNNKEL (reference sequence). This chain's CDR3 is CASSQGLTGPTEAFF. The CDR3 DNA follows: TGTGCCAGCAGCCAGGGGCTTACAGGGCCCACTGAAGCTTTCTTT.

The rearrangement uses TRBV12-3 or TRBV12-4 and TRBJ2-3; D possibly corresponds to TRBD2 (6 bases). The J call may be faulty, since TRBJ2-5 better matches the DNA end. The CDR3 is made up of 13 amino acids. The CDR3 protein is CASSEGGNQTQYF. Written as DNA, the CDR3 is TGTGCCAGCAGTGAGGGAGGCAATCAGACCCAGTACTTC.

This clonotype was detected many times. The gene calls are TRBV7-9 and TRBJ1-1; D uncertain. The CDR3 covers 14 residues. Trimming took 5 bases from V and 5 from J, leaving 15 bases between them. The germline V gene has CDR1 SEHNR and CDR2 FQNEAQ (reference sequence). The CDR3 coding sequence is TGTGCCAGCAGCCCTAGGTTGACAAGGACTGAAGCTTTCTTT. This sequence encodes CASSPRLTRTEAFF.

This clonotype was seen ten or more times. The chain links TRBV5-4 to TRBJ2-1; 12 bases match TRBD2. Trimming at V came to 3 bases and at J to 4 bases, leaving 8 bases not matched to a gene. The CDR3 is made up of 17 amino acids. In germline, CDR1 is SGHNT, CDR2 YYREEE (reference sequence). The CDR3 region has the DNA TGTGCCAGCAGCTGGAGCGGACTAGCGGGGACATACAATGAGCAGTTCTTC. It yields the protein CASSWSGLAGTYNEQFF.

In its sample, this clonotype ranks as medium-sized. CDR3 residues: CASSDVVGASYNSPLHF. DNA of the CDR3: TGTGCCAGCAGTGATGTCGTAGGGGCTAGCTATAATTCACCCCTCCACTTT. V is TRBV25-1 and J is TRBJ1-6; D might be TRBD1 (5 bases). CDR1 and CDR2 (germline): MGHDK, SYGVNS. The CDR3 has 17 amino acids. Trimming pared 3 bases from V and 3 bases from J, leaving 15 bases between.

The V call is TRBV7-9, the J call TRBJ1-3; D gene ambiguous. There are 13 residues in the CDR3. The germline V and J ends were trimmed by 2 bases and 4 bases, with 6 bases remaining between them. CDR1 is SEHNR and CDR2 is FQNEAQ in the germline V gene (reference sequence). The CDR3 is CASSLQLGNTIYF. The CDR3 coding sequence is TGTGCCAGCAGCTTACAGCTAGGAAACACCATATATTTT.

The gene calls are TRBV6-2 or TRBV6-3 and TRBJ2-7; TRBD1 matches 7 bases. The CDR3 is made up of 16 amino acids. Germline V gene lookup returns CDR1 MNHEY and CDR2 SVGEGT. The V and J ends lost 0 bases and 3 bases, in that order; junction bases with no gene match: 8. CDR3 residues: CASSYSSPDRIYEQYF. CDR3 bases: TGTGCCAGCAGTTACTCCTCACCGGACAGGATCTACGAGCAGTACTTC.

This clonotype was seen many times. The V call is TRBV9, the J call TRBJ2-1; TRBD1 might be the D (5 bases). V lost 4 bases and J lost 4, with 15 bases in between. Germline CDR1 reads SGDLS; CDR2 reads YYNGEE. The CDR3 is 15 residues long. CDR3 protein: CASSPQGVEYNEQFF. The CDR3, as DNA: TGTGCCAGCAGCCCCCAAGGGGTGGAATACAATGAGCAGTTCTTC.

This clonotype was recorded many times. The chain joins TRBV11-1 to TRBJ2-2; D not certain. V lost 5 bases, J lost 3 bases, and 7 bases lay in between. CDR1 and CDR2 (germline): SGHAT, FQDESV (reference sequence). This CDR3 has 13 residues. DNA of the CDR3: TGTGCCAGCAGCCAACAGCACACCGGGGAGCTGTTTTTT. It translates to CASSQQHTGELFF.

J is TRBJ2-3 and V is TRBV7-3; no firm D call. Trimming cost V 2 bases and J 1 base, with 13 bases left between them. The CDR3 spans 16 residues. The V gene's germline CDR1 is SGHTA and CDR2 FQGTGA. Here the CDR3 reads CASSLGVFPGTDTQYF. The DNA of the CDR3 is TGTGCCAGCAGCTTAGGGGTATTCCCTGGCACAGATACGCAGTATTTT.

This clonotype was counted at least ten times. The chain carries TRBV19 and TRBJ2-7; D might be TRBD1 or TRBD2, each matching 5 bases. V lost 4 bases and J 3 bases, leaving 16 bases between the germline ends. CDR1 LNHDA and CDR2 SQIVND come from the germline V gene (reference sequence). This CDR3 comprises 15 residues. CDR3 loop: CASSSGGLPDYEQYF. The DNA of the CDR3 is TGTGCCAGTAGTAGTGGGGGTCTCCCAGACTACGAGCAGTACTTC.